Following are 2 T cell receptor beta chains from one sample sequenced in a study of blood T cells in healthy people across ages. Using a J-beta primer mix together with a sample-barcoded 5' primer, a second PCR was run for roughly 6 to 12 cycles. Using its own MiXCR run on the 5' RACE reads, TCRdb lists one record per CDR3 protein. The table has about 970,000 distinct CDR3 sequences, roughly 51% seen once. Sequencing input: blood. The receptor source for this set is a woman in her sixties or seventies in good health.

The CDR3 sequence is CASSLAGNRDRPRDTQYF. CDR3 coding DNA: TGTGCCAGCAGCTTAGCCGGAAACCGGGACAGGCCCCGAGATACGCAGTATTTT. The rearrangement joins TRBV7-9 to TRBJ2-3; 8 bases match TRBD1. Germline V CDR1 and CDR2: SEHNR, FQNEAQ (reference sequence). V lost 0 bases to trimming and J lost 5 bases; unmatched junction nucleotides: 13. This CDR3 region has 18 residues.

The V call is TRBV7-2, the J call TRBJ2-5; D gene uncertain. In germline, CDR1 is SGHTA, CDR2 FQGNSA. Between the trimmed V and J ends, which lost 3 bases and 1 base, there was a span of 6 bases. This CDR3 has 13 amino acids. The CDR3 loop reads CASSFLVQETQYF. The DNA for the CDR3 is TGTGCCAGCAGCTTTTTGGTCCAAGAGACCCAGTACTTC.